This T cell receptor (beta chain) was documented in a study of blood T cells in healthy people across ages (dated by TCRdb to 2014 to 2015). Context from the whole study: Template switching captured roughly one uniquely barcoded TCR beta cDNA molecule per two T cells in model experiments. To track age-related changes in TCR beta repertoire diversity, the study relied on deep sequencing normalized with unique cDNA molecular identifiers. Donors were grouped into four age groups: young (average approximately 16 years), middle-aged (39), aged (over 55) and long-lived (about 89). To avoid experimental bias, donors of different ages were randomly spread across the sequencing lanes. Using the same blood draw, the study looked at two additional independent replicas of 1 million unique cDNA reads for two donors, one aged 18 to 30 and the other aged 80 or older.

The library was prepared using 5' RACE. Sequencing used an Illumina HiSeq 2500. A second PCR of 7 to 11 cycles was run with a J-beta primer mix and a sample-barcoded 5' primer. A template-switch 5' adaptor carrying 12 random nucleotides introduced a unique molecular identifier onto each TCR beta cDNA molecule. Each sample yielded at least 2.5 million CDR3-containing paired-end reads. First-strand cDNA was synthesized from all RNA with the Mint cDNA synthesis kit, primed by a TRBC-specific oligonucleotide. After uracil-DNA glycosylase treatment, a first 18-cycle PCR used universal primers M1SS and BC2_uni_R on all cDNA. Per the original workflow: Each sample was normalized by randomly selecting 1 million high-quality reads, each carrying a distinct molecular identifier. Reads sharing molecular identifiers were discarded rather than binned into consensus sequences. MiTCR, run with a Q25 quality threshold and the strictest error-elimination algorithm, handled CDR3 identification, clonotype clustering and error correction. A nonparametric unseen species model with Euler transformation was used to estimate lower-bound total TCR beta diversity. TCRdb reprocessed the public reads (quality trimming at Q25 with fastp, clone calling with MiXCR) and kept in-frame beta chains. Entries that share a CDR3 protein sequence are merged under the most common genes and DNA. What appears here as the V and J calls and clone size reflects TCRdb's work, not the paper's. The sample contains fewer than 1.5 million distinct CDR3 sequences, about 40% of them found a single time. 7.9% of the sample belongs to the ten largest clones.

From the germline V gene, CDR1 is KGHSH and CDR2 is LQKENI. Spanning cysteine to phenylalanine, the CDR3 consists of 14 amino acids. Of all the DNA, just the CDR3 is kept, 42 bases in frame from base 1. Systemically healthy Caucasian individuals from Russia, 35 to 50 in total and aged 6 to 90 years, were included as donors. Roughly 9.5 milliliters of peripheral blood were drawn from each donor into EDTA-treated Vacutainer tubes. Ficoll-Paque density-gradient centrifugation was used to isolate PBMCs, with at least 6 million per sample. Total RNA, at least 5 micrograms per sample, was extracted from PBMCs with Trizol reagent. For every donor, flow cytometry on a PBMC aliquot measured the percentage of naive CD45RAhigh/CD27high T cells. Broad study findings and their caveats: The CMV infection status of donors was not known, potentially confounding age-related changes in expanded clonotypes. The long-lived group showed more naive CD4+ T cells, fewer expanded clones and increased TCR diversity than the aged group, suggesting age selection. As age increased, observed TCR beta diversity per million T cells dropped in a roughly linear way, and a significant reduction was already evident by age roughly 40. Bulk unsorted PBMC profiling prevented conclusive comparison of naive and antigen-experienced compartments. There was a strong correlation between observed TCR beta diversity and the percentage of naive T cells measured by flow cytometry. Estimates of total diversity based on one million sequenced T cells were regarded as lower bounds and as underestimates.

This clonotype was seen once. There is no known antigen for this receptor. A junction end diverges from the germline sequence, so it may reflect a read error. The sample was blood. This receptor was obtained from a woman younger than 35 in good health. The sequence joins TRBV18 to TRBJ2-1, with TRBD2 as a weak D call on 6 bases. The DNA sequence follows: TGTACCAGCTCACCGGGACTGCCGAACAATGAGCAGTTCTTC. Translated, it reads CTSSPGLPNNEQFF. With the portions outside the CDR3 filled from the reference TRBV18 and TRBJ2-1 genes, the complete variable region becomes NAGVMQNPRHLVRRRGQEARLRCSPMKGHSHVYWYRQLPEEGLKFMVYLQKENIIDESGMPKERFSAEFPKEGPSILRIQQVVRGDSAAYFCTSSPGLPNNEQFFGPGTRLTVL.